The clone carrying this T cell receptor (beta chain) turned up a few times. For TCRbeta, the library was prepared with unique molecular identifiers. TCRdb re-called the PCR reads through MiXCR, storing one row per CDR3 protein. The sample has approximately 200,000 distinct CDR3 sequences, 13% to 15% seen once. The sample comes from a study of T-cell reconstitution after alpha-beta-depleted transplantation in children. The source material was PBMCs from the stem cell graft donor, sampled from the stem cell graft. The clonotype originates from a human donor who donated a stem cell graft to a child with acute lymphoblastic leukemia.

This CDR3 is CASSLQRTSRYNEQFF. The CDR3 DNA sequence: TGTGCCAGCAGCCTCCAGCGGACTAGCAGATACAATGAGCAGTTCTTC. The rearrangement joins TRBV7-8 to TRBJ2-1; TRBD2 aligns across 8 bases. CDR1 is SGHVS and CDR2 is FQNEAQ in the germline V gene. The CDR3 has 16 residues. V gave up 5 bases and J gave up 4 bases; unmatched junction bases: 10.